The clone carrying this TCR beta chain was detected many times. V was pared by 2 bases and J by 3 bases, with 5 bases between. The germline V gene has CDR1 LGHNA and CDR2 YSLEER. CDR3 length: 14 residues. The sample originates from a study of T-cell reconstitution after alpha-beta-depleted transplantation in children. Preparing the TCRbeta library involved the use of unique molecular identifiers. One entry per CDR3 protein, called by TCRdb with MiXCR from the PCR reads. The table has about 110,000 distinct CDR3 sequences, about 6.5% seen once; the top ten hold about 23%. J is TRBJ1-6 and V is TRBV4-3; D remains unclear. The sample in question was PBMCs, mostly from graft donor cells, obtained 360 days after TCRalphabeta/CD19-depleted stem cell transplant. The origin of this receptor is a male patient aged 2 to 10 who had a stem cell transplant for acute lymphoblastic leukemia, so the T cells may come from the graft donor. The CDR3, as DNA: TGCGCCAGCAGCCAATTTAGCTATAATTCACCCCTCCACTTT. Translating gives CASSQFSYNSPLHF.